One sample yielded the 6 T cell receptor beta chains listed below, sequenced in a study of PD-1 blockade in classical Hodgkin lymphoma. The repertoire was sequenced with immunoSEQ multiplex PCR; TCRdb's copy has only in-frame clones and lacks some. The sample carries 57,000 or so clones, about 87% recorded once. Each and every patient relapsed after autologous stem cell transplantation, and patients got differing brentuximab vedotin exposure. Specimen: peripheral blood mononuclear cells (PBMCs), collected at baseline. Receptors originate from a human donor with classical Hodgkin lymphoma.

This clone has only one observation. The V call is TRBV5-3, the J call TRBJ1-2; D may be TRBD1 (5 bases). TRBV5-3 falls under the ORF class, with uncertain function. CDR3 length: 14 residues. Trimming stripped 2 bases from V and 10 bases from J, with 18 bases between. The CDR3, as DNA: TGTGCCAGAAGCTTTCGGGACGGCCTTGACTTCTACACCTTC. Protein sequence: CARSFRDGLDFYTF.

This chain connects TRBV7-9 to TRBJ2-2, with D possibly TRBD2 on 7 matching bases. CDR1 SEHNR and CDR2 FQNEAQ come from the germline V gene (reference sequence). V was cut by 4 bases and J by 2 bases, with 14 bases left in between. CDR3 length: 16 amino acids. CDR3 sequence: CASSSSRGANTGELFF. CDR3 nucleotides: TGTGCCAGCAGCTCCTCCCGGGGGGCAAACACCGGGGAGCTGTTTTTT.

The rearrangement uses TRBV9 and TRBJ2-2; the match to TRBD2 covers 11 bases. CDR1 SGDLS and CDR2 YYNGEE come from the germline V gene. The J segment lost 4 bases and the V segment lost 3 bases, leaving 8 bases of the junction unmatched. The CDR3 is 17 residues long. CDR3 in DNA: TGTGCCAGCAGCGCCCTAGCGGGGGGCCCTCTCACCGGGGAGCTGTTTTTT. This translates into CASSALAGGPLTGELFF.

The genes are TRBV5-6 and TRBJ1-2; tentatively, D is TRBD1 (5 bases). In germline, CDR1 is SGHDT, CDR2 YYEEEE. Trimming removed 4 bases at V and 7 bases at J, with 17 bases between. This CDR3 spans 14 amino acids. As DNA, the CDR3 is TGTGCCAGCAGCGGCCGGCCGTCGGGGCTTGGCTACACCTTC. The encoded protein is CASSGRPSGLGYTF.

The J gene is TRBJ2-1, the V gene TRBV10-3; 9 nucleotides match TRBD2. The V and J ends lost 6 bases and 10 bases, in that order; junction bases with no gene match: 4. The germline V gene encodes CDR1 ENHRY and CDR2 SYGVKD. The length of the CDR3 is 12 residues. The CDR3 DNA sequence: TGTGCCATCAGGGGTAGCGGGGGAGAGCAGTTCTTC. It yields the protein CAIRGSGGEQFF.

The rearrangement links TRBV19 to TRBJ2-1; tentatively, D is TRBD2 (7 bases). Germline CDR1 reads LNHDA; CDR2 reads SQIVND (reference sequence). The length of the CDR3 is 15 residues. Trimming removed 3 bases at V and 8 bases at J, with 17 bases between. The CDR3 nucleotides are TGTGCCAGTAGTATCGCGGGGGCCTCCCGGGATGAGCAGTTCTTC. Protein sequence: CASSIAGASRDEQFF.